The clone carrying this TCR beta chain was detected ten times or more. The data stem from a study of early T cells in non-severe SARS-CoV-2 infection. Study background: Sequencing of bulk RNA from unsorted whole blood was done, without chain pairing.

The TCR library protocol attached unique molecular identifiers to the individual cDNA molecules. TCRdb used MiXCR to reprocess the 5' RACE reads, holding one entry per CDR3 protein. The sample has about 40,000 distinct CDR3 sequences; over 4% are singletons. V shed 1 base, J shed 4 bases, and the junction held 5 bases outside the gene matches. Germline loops: CDR1 LNHDA, CDR2 SQIVND (reference sequence). The CDR3 is made up of 16 amino acids. The V and J genes are TRBV19 and TRBJ2-1; 9 bases agree with TRBD2. The material sequenced was whole blood. This clonotype was sampled from an adult who was a healthcare worker with PCR-confirmed SARS-CoV-2 infection or an uninfected control (not recorded which). The CDR3 loop reads CASSIGPLAGYNEQFF. The DNA of the CDR3 is TGTGCCAGTAGTATAGGTCCTCTAGCGGGGTACAATGAGCAGTTCTTC.